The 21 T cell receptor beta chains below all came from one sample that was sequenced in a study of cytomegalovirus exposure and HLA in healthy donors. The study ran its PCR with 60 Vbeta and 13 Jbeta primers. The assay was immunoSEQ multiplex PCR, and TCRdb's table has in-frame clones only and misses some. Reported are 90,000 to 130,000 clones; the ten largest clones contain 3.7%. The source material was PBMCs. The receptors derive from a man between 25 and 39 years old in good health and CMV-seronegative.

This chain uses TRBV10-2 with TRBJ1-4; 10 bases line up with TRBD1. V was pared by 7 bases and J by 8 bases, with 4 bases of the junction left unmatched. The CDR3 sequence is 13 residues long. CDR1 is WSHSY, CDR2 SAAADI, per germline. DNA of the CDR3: TGCGCCAGCACTAGGGGACAGGGGGAAAAACTGTTTTTT. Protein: CASTRGQGEKLFF.

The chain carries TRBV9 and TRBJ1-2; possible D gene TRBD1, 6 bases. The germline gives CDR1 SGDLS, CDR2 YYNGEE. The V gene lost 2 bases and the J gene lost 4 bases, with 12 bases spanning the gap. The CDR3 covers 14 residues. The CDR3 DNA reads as TGTGCCAGCAGCGTCCAGGGGTCCCCCTATGGCTACACCTTC. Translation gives CASSVQGSPYGYTF.

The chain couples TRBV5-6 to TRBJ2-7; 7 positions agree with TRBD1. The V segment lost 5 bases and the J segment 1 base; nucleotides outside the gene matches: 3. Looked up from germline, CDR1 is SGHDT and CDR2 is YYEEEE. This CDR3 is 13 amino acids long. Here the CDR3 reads CASRTGPSYEQYF. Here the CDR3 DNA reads TGTGCCAGCAGGACAGGGCCATCCTACGAGCAGTACTTC.

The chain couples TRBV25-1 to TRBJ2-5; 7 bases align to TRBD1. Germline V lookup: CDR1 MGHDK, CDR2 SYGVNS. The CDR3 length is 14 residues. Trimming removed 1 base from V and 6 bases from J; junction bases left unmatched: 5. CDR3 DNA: TGTGCCAGCAGTGAATCGACAGGGAAACAGACCCAGTACTTC. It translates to CASSESTGKQTQYF.

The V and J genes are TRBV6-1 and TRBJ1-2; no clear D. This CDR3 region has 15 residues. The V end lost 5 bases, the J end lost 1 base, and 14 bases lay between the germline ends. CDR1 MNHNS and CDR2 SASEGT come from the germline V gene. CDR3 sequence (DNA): TGTGCCAGCAGTATGAACAGCTACGTTAACTATGGCTACACCTTC. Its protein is CASSMNSYVNYGYTF.

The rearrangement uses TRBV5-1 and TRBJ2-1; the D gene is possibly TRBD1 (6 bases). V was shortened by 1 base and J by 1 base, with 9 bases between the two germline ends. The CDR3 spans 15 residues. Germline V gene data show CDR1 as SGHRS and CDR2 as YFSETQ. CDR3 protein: CASSLLGGSYNEQFF. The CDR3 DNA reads TGCGCCAGCAGCTTGTTAGGGGGATCCTACAATGAGCAGTTCTTC.

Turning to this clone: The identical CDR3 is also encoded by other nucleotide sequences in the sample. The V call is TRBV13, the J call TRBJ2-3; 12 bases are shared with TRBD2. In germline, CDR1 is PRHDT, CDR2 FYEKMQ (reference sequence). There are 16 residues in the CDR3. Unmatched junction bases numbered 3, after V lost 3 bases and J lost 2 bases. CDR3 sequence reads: CASSLGTSGYTDTQYF. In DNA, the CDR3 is TGTGCCAGCAGCTTGGGGACTAGCGGGTACACAGATACGCAGTATTTT.

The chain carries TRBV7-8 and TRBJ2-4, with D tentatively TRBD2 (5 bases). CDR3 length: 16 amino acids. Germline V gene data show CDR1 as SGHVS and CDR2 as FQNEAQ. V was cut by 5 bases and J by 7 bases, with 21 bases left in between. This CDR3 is CASSQKGDVPGNIQYF. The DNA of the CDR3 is TGTGCCAGCAGCCAGAAGGGTGACGTCCCGGGGAACATTCAGTACTTC.

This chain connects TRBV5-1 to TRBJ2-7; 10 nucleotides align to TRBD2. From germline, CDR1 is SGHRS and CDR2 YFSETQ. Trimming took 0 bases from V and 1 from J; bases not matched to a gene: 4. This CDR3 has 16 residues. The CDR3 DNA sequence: TGCGCCAGCAGCTTGGGACTAGCGGGTGCTTCCTACGAGCAGTACTTC. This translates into CASSLGLAGASYEQYF.

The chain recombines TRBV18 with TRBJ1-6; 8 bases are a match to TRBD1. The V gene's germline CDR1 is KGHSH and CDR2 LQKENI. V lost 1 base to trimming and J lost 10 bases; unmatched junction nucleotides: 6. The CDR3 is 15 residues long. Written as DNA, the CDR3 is TGTGCCAGCTCACCACGAGGACAGGGACCGTCACCCCTCCACTTT. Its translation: CASSPRGQGPSPLHF. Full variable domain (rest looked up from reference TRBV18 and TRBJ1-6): NAGVMQNPRHLVRRRGQEARLRCSPMKGHSHVYWYRQLPEEGLKFMVYLQKENIIDESGMPKERFSAEFPKEGPSILRIQQVVRGDSAAYFCASSPRGQGPSPLHFGNGTRLTVT.

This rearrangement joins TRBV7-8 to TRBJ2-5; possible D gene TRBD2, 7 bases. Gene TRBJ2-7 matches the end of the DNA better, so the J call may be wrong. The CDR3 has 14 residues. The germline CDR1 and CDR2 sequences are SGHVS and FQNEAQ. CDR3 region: CASSLLAGAVEQYF. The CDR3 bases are TGTGCCAGCAGCTTGCTGGCGGGGGCGGTCGAGCAGTACTTC.

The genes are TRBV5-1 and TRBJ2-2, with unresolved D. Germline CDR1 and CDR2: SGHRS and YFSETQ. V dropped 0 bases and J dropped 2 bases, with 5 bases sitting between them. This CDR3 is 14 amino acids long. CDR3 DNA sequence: TGCGCCAGCAGCTTGGCACAAAACACCGGGGAGCTGTTTTTT. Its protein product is CASSLAQNTGELFF.

The CDR3 coding sequence is TGTGCCAGCTCCCCCGTTTCCGTGTCGGGTCAGCCCCAGCATTTT. Its protein is CASSPVSVSGQPQHF. The J gene is TRBJ1-5, the V gene TRBV18; D not resolved. The CDR3 is made up of 15 amino acids. Trimming took off 6 bases at V and 6 bases at J, with 18 bases between the two ends. The germline V gene encodes CDR1 KGHSH and CDR2 LQKENI.

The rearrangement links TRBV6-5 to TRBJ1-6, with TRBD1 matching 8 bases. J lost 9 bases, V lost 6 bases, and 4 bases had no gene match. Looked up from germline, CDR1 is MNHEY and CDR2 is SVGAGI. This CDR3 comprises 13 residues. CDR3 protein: CASRGQAGSPLHF. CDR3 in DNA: TGTGCCAGCAGGGGACAGGCTGGTTCACCCCTCCACTTT.

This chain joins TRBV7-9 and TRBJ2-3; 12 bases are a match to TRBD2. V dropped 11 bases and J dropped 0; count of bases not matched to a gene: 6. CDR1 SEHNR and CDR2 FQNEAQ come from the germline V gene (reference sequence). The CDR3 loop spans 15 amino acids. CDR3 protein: CAGPSGGASTDTQYF. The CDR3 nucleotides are TGTGCCGGCCCTAGCGGGGGGGCCAGCACAGATACGCAGTATTTT.

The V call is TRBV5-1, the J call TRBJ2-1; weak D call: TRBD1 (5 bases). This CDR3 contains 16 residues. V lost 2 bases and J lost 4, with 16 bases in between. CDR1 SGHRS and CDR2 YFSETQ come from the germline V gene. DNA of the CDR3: TGCGCCAGCAGCTTAGGCAGGGCCGGGCCTTACAATGAGCAGTTCTTC. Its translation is CASSLGRAGPYNEQFF.

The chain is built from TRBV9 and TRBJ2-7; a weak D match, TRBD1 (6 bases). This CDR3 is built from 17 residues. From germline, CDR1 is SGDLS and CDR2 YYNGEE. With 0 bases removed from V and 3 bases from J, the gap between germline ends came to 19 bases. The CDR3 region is CASSVGEQGKFVYEQYF. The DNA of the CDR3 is TGTGCCAGCAGCGTAGGGGAGCAGGGGAAGTTTGTCTACGAGCAGTACTTC.

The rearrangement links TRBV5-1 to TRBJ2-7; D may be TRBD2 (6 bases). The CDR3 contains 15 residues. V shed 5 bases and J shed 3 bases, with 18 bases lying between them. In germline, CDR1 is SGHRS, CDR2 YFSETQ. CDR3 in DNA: TGCGCCAGCAGGCCCCTCCCCGGGAGCGACTACGAGCAGTACTTC. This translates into CASRPLPGSDYEQYF.

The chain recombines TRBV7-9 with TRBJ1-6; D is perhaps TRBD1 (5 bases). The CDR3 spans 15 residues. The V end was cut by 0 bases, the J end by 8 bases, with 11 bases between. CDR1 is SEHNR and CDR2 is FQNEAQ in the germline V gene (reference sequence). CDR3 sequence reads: CASSLARVEYSPLHF. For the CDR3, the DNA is TGTGCCAGCAGCTTAGCCAGGGTGGAGTATTCACCCCTCCACTTT.

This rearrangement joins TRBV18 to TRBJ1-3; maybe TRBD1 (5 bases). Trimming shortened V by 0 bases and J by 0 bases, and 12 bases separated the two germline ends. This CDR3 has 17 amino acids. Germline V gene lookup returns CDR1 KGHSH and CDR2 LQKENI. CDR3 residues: CASSPPTGLFSGNTIYF. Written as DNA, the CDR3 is TGTGCCAGCTCACCACCCACAGGTCTCTTCTCTGGAAACACCATATATTTT. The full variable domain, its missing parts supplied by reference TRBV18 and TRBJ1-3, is NAGVMQNPRHLVRRRGQEARLRCSPMKGHSHVYWYRQLPEEGLKFMVYLQKENIIDESGMPKERFSAEFPKEGPSILRIQQVVRGDSAAYFCASSPPTGLFSGNTIYFGEGSWLTVV.

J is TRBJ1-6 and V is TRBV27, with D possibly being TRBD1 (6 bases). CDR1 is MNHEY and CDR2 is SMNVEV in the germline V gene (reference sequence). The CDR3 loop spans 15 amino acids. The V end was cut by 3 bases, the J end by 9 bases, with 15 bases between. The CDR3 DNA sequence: TGTGCCAGCAGTTTCCGGGCAGGGGTGGGTTCACCCCTCCACTTT. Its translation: CASSFRAGVGSPLHF.